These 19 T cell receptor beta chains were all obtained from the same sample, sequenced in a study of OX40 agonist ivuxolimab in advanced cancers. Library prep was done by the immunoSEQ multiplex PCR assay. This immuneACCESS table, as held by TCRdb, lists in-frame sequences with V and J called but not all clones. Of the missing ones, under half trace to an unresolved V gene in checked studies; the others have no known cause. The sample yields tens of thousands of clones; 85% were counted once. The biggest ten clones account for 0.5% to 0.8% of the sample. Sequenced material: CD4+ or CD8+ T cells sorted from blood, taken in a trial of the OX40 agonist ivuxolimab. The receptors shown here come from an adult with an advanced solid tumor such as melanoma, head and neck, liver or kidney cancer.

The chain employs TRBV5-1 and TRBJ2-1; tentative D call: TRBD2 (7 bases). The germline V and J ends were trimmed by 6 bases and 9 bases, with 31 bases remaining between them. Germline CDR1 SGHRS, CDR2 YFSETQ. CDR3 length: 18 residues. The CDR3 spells CASTSPKGGGVVRGEQFF. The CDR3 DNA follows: TGCGCCAGCACCTCCCCGAAGGGGGGGGGTGTTGTTAGGGGTGAGCAGTTCTTC.

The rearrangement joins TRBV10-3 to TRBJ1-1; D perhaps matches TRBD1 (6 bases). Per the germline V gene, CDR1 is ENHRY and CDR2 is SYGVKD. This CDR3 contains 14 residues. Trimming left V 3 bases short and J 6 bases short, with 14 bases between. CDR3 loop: CAISEGGWRAEAFF. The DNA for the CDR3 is TGTGCCATCAGTGAAGGGGGATGGCGAGCTGAAGCTTTCTTT.

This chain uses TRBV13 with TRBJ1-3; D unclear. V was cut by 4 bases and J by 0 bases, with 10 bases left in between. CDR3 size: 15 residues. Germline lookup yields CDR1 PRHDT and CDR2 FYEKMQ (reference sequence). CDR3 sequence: CASSSLLFSGNTIYF. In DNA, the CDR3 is TGTGCCAGCAGCTCACTTCTCTTCTCTGGAAACACCATATATTTT.

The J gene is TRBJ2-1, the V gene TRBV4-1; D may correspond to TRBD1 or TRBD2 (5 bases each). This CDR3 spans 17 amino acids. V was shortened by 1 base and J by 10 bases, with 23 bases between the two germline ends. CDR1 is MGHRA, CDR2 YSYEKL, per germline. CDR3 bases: TGCGCCAGCAGCCAAGTATACGGGGCCACGTTAAAAGCAGAGCAGTTCTTC. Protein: CASSQVYGATLKAEQFF.

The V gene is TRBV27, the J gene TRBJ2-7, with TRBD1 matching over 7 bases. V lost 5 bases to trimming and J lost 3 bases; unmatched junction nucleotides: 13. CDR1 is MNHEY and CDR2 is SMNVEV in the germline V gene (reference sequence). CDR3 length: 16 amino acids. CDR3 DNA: TGTGCCAGCAGTATTATGGCCCTAGGGGGCGGCTACGAGCAGTACTTC. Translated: CASSIMALGGGYEQYF.

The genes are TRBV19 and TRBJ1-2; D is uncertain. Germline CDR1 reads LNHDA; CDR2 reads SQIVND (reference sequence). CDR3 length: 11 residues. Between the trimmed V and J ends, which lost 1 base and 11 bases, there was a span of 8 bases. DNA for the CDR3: TGTGCCAGTAGTATAGGACGCGGGTACACCTTC. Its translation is CASSIGRGYTF.

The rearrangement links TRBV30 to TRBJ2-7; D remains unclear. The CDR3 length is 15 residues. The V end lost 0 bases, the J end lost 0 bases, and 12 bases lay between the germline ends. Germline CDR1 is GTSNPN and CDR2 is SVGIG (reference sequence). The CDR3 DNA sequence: TGTGCCTGGAGTGTTAAAGAGGTACACTCCTACGAGCAGTACTTC. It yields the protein CAWSVKEVHSYEQYF.

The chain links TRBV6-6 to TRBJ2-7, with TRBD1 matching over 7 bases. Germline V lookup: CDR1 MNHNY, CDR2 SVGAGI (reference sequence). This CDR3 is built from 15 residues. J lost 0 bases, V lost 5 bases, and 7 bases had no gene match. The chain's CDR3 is CASSPPGTASYEQYF. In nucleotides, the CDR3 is TGTGCCAGCAGTCCCCCCGGGACAGCCTCCTACGAGCAGTACTTC.

CDR3 region: CAIRGTGDSPLHF. In DNA form, the CDR3 reads TGTGCCATCAGAGGGACAGGGGATTCACCCCTCCACTTT. V usage is TRBV10-3 and J usage is TRBJ1-6, with 10 bases identical to TRBD1. Germline loops: CDR1 ENHRY, CDR2 SYGVKD. The V and J ends lost 6 bases and 8 bases, in that order; junction bases with no gene match: 1. CDR3 length equals 13 residues.

As DNA, the CDR3 is TGTGCCAGCTCACGGACAGACCTTAATTCACCCCTCCACTTT. It is translated as CASSRTDLNSPLHF. The gene calls are TRBV18 and TRBJ1-6; maybe TRBD1 (6 bases). The CDR3 length is 14 residues. Per germline, CDR1 KGHSH and CDR2 LQKENI. V lost 4 bases, J lost 6 bases, and 10 bases lay in between.

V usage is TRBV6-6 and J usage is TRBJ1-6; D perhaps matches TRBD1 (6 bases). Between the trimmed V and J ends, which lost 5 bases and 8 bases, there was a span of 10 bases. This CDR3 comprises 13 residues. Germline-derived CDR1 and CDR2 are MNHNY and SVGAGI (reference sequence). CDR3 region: CASSGNRDSPLHF. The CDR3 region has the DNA TGTGCCAGCAGTGGGAACAGGGATTCACCCCTCCACTTT.

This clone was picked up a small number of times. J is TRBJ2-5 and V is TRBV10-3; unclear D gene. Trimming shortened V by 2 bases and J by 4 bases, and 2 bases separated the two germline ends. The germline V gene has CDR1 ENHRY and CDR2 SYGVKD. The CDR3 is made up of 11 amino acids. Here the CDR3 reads CAISEGETQYF. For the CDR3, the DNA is TGTGCCATCAGTGAGGGAGAGACCCAGTACTTC.

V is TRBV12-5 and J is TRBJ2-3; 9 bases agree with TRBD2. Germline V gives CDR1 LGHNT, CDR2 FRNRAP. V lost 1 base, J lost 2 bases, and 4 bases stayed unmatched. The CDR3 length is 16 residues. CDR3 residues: CASGLATGLATDTQYF. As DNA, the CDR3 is TGTGCTAGTGGTTTGGCTACGGGACTAGCCACAGATACGCAGTATTTT. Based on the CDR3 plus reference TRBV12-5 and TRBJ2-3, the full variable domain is DARVTQTPRHKVTEMGQEVTMRCQPILGHNTVFWYRQTMMQGLELLAYFRNRAPLDDSGMPKDRFSAEMPDATLATLKIQPSEPRDSAVYFCASGLATGLATDTQYFGPGTRLTVL.

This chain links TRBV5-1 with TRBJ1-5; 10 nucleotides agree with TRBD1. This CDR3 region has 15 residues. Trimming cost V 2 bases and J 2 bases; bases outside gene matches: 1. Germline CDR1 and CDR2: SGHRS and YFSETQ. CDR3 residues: CASSLGTGGNQPQHF. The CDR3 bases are TGCGCCAGCAGCTTAGGGACAGGGGGCAATCAGCCCCAGCATTTT.

CDR3 coding DNA: TGTGCCAGCAGTTACTCTGTCAGATTAAATGAAAAACTGTTTTTT. This encodes CASSYSVRLNEKLFF. The gene calls are TRBV6-6 and TRBJ1-4; unclear D gene. CDR3 size: 15 residues. V was trimmed by 0 bases and J by 5 bases, leaving 10 bases between them. In germline, CDR1 is MNHNY, CDR2 SVGAGI (reference sequence).

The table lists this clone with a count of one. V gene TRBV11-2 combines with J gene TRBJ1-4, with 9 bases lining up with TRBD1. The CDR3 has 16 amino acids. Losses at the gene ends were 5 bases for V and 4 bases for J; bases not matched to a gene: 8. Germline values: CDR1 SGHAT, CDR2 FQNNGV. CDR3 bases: TGTGCCAGCAGCGGACAGGGACAGGGACTTAATGAAAAACTGTTTTTT. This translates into CASSGQGQGLNEKLFF.

The CDR3 coding sequence is TGTGCCTGGAGTTCAGGGGCGGGGGGCTACACCTTC. Amino acids: CAWSSGAGGYTF. The chain recombines TRBV30 with TRBJ1-2; possibly TRBD1 for D (6 bases). The CDR3 has 12 amino acids. The germline V and J ends were trimmed by 2 bases and 8 bases, with 12 bases remaining between them. The V gene's germline CDR1 is GTSNPN and CDR2 SVGIG (reference sequence).

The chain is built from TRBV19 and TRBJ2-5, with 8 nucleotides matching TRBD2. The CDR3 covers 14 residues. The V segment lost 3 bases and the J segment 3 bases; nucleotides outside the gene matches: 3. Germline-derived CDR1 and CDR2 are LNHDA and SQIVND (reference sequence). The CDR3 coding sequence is TGTGCCAGTAGTATCTGGCGGGGGGAAGAGACCCAGTACTTC. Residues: CASSIWRGEETQYF.

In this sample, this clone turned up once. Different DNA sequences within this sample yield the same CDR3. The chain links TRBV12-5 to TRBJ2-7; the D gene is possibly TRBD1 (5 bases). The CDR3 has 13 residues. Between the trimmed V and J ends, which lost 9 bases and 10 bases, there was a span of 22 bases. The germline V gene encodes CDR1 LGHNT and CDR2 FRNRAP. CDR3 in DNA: TGTGCTAGCACTTTAGGGGAAGTTGGCGAACAGTACTTC. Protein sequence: CASTLGEVGEQYF.